This paragraph reports one T cell receptor (beta chain). Its antigen remains undetermined. No base quality values were provided; no much bigger clone lies one nucleotide off. The donors were healthy, HIV-negative adults with no recently reported acute infections or vaccinations. Only Caucasian adults living in Nashville, Tennessee, USA were represented among the donors. CD4+ T cells were enriched through magnetic negative selection, after which naive cells were positively selected on CD45RA and the remaining negative fraction served as the memory subset. Blood was collected by leukapheresis, and PBMCs were isolated by Ficoll-Histopaque density gradient centrifugation and then cryopreserved in liquid nitrogen vapor phase. Purity and quantity of every magnetically sorted T cell population were checked by analytical flow cytometry. From each sorted fraction, genomic DNA was isolated and quantified by UV absorbance on a Nanodrop 2000c.

Using the deep immunoSEQ assay, TCR CDR3 regions were amplified from genomic DNA by multiplex PCR. Extracted genomic DNA from each cell subset was distributed evenly across all wells of several immunoSEQ 96-well plates, and each plate was treated as a replicate. For sorted subsets, each replicate PCR was loaded with around 220 ng genomic DNA, equivalent to about 33,000 T cell genomes. Purified libraries were quantified with a Qubit 3.0 fluorometer, sized on a Bioanalyzer 2100, and re-quantified with the KAPA Library Quantification kit. A separate single-read 150-cycle Illumina NextSeq 550 flow cell was used to sequence each immunoSEQ 96-well plate. The study's own analysis went as follows. Because the immunoSEQ output held only junctional sequences and lacked quality scores, the filtering could not match the filtering applied to full-length reads. To assign V/J genes and CDR3, sequences were annotated using PyIR, a Python wrapper for IgBLAST v1.9, with IMGT germline references. Reads were removed for weak V/J assignments (E-value above 1e-6), missing CDR3, stop codons, out-of-frame junctions, or ambiguous translated residues. V3J clonotypes were defined as sequences sharing an identical inferred V gene, J gene, and CDR3 amino acid sequence. Percentage overlap between repertoires was computed as shared unique clonotypes divided by the size of the smaller repertoire. Repertoire richness was assessed with RTK rarefaction, the Chao1 estimator, and Recon v2.1 estimates of unobserved clonotypes. Generation probabilities for all TCRbeta clonotypes obtained by the gDNA method from a handful of donors were computed using OLGA. TCRdb took this table from immuneACCESS and kept in-frame rearrangements with V and J called. Such tables lack part of the clones; where checked against another copy, unresolved V genes explain under half of the gap, and the rest is unexplained. That table gives V, J and clone size, and the DNA gave D and trimming. Counted in this sample were around 1 million clones; 76% of them appeared once. The ten largest account for roughly 1.5% of the sample.

The data were taken from a study of shared clonotypes between healthy human individuals (dated by TCRdb to the early 2020s). Turning to the overall study: The cohort comprised a couple of women and three men aged 18 to 49 years. For each donor, three plates each were used for CD4 naive and CD4 memory, two plates were used for CD8 naive, and one plate was used for CD8 memory. Blood TCR repertoires of about five healthy adults were deeply sequenced to estimate repertoire size and the extent of clonotype sharing between individuals. Libraries were prepared and TCR repertoires were sequenced by different laboratories using diverse techniques, in order to increase sequencing depth and limit assay-specific biases. Each donor's leukapheresis produced roughly between roughly 0.94 and 9.5 billion PBMCs.

CDR1 and CDR2 were assigned from the germline V gene as MNHNS and SASEGT. The CDR3 contains 14 residues, cysteine and phenylalanine counted. Kept here is only the CDR3 DNA, which spans 42 bases and is read in frame from base 1. The V and J ends are trimmed by 8 bases and 8 bases, leaving 16 bases between them. The investigation overall reported the following: Higher generation probabilities were observed for clonotypes shared by all four sorted-subset donors than for non-shared clonotypes. Only blood was sampled, and tissue TCR repertoires likely differ from those in blood. Across a handful of donors, about 5.2% of naive CD4, roughly 3.4% of naive CD8, approximately 2.5% of memory CD4, and approximately 0.4% of memory CD8 clonotypes were shared. Naive subsets generally had larger estimated clonotype richness than memory subsets. The genetic and exposure-history diversity represented was limited by the small number of donors. Pairwise subsampling led to the expectation that sequencing depth would affect the degree of clonotype sharing among donors. Even with the large sequencing depth, rarefaction of the sorted-subset datasets indicated that sequencing was incomplete.

The rearrangement joined TRBV6-1 to TRBJ2-6; no confident D gene assignment can be made. The specimen sequenced was memory CD4+ T cells sorted from blood. The cell subset or site label, as the study defines it: CD45RA-negative fraction. The sequence was collected from a man between 18 and 29 years old in good health. The DNA sequence follows: TGTGCCAGCCGGACGAGTTTGGGGTCCAACGTCCTGACTTTC. Its protein is CASRTSLGSNVLTF.